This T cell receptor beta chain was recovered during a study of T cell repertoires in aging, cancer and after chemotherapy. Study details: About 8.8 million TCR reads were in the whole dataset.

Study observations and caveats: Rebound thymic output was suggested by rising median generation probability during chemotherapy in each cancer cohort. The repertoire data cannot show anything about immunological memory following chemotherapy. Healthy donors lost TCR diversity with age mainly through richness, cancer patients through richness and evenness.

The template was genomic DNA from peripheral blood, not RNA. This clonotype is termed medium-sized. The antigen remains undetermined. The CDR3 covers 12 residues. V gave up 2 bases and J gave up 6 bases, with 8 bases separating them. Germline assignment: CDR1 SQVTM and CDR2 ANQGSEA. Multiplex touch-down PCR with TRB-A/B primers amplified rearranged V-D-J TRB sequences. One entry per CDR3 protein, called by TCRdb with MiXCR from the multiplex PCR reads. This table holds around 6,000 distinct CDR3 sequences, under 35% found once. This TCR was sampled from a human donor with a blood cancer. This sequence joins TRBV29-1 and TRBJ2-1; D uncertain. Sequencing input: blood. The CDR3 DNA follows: TGCAGCGTTGAACCACAAGTCAATGAGCAGTTCTTC. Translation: CSVEPQVNEQFF.